This T cell receptor (beta chain) was captured by sequencing in a study of beta chain features in type 1 diabetes. Study conclusions and caveats: Researchers cautioned that cDNA sequencing could over-represent cells with high TCR expression.

Germline CDR1 is SGHDN and CDR2 is FVKESK. With 4 bases clipped from V and 3 bases from J, the junction kept 21 bases outside the gene matches. The CDR3 consists of 21 residues. Notes on this clone: The antigen is not known.

The whole isolated RNA underwent reverse transcription, so sequencing captured expressed TCRB transcripts. Sequencing used immunoSEQ multiplex PCR; TCRdb keeps in-frame clones, though not all of them. This sample yields over 700,000 clones, of which roughly 15% are seen a single time; about 0.02% belongs to the top ten. Sequenced: naive CD4+ T cells from blood. V and J are TRBV14 and TRBJ2-1, with TRBD2 identical over 10 bases. The sequence was obtained from a young woman in good health. CDR3 region: CASSRFSESSGREGFYNEQFF. The CDR3 DNA follows: TGTGCCAGCAGCCGATTCTCGGAGTCTAGCGGGAGAGAGGGCTTCTACAATGAGCAGTTCTTC. The full variable domain, rest sourced from reference TRBV14 and TRBJ2-1, is EAGVTQFPSHSVIEKGQTVTLRCDPISGHDNLYWYRRVMGKEIKFLLHFVKESKQDESGMPNNRFLAERTGGTYSTLKVQPAELEDSGVYFCASSRFSESSGREGFYNEQFFGPGTRLTVL.